The next 14 T cell receptor beta chains were all read from a single sample in a study of monozygotic twins with inflammatory bowel disease. TCRdb reprocessed the 5' RACE reads, keeping one entry per CDR3 protein, no DNA. The ten most abundant clones cover 2% to 3% of a sample with some 450,000 distinct CDR3 sequences. The sequencing sample was made of blood. These receptors originate from a human donor with ulcerative colitis or Crohn's disease, or a healthy co-twin of an affected twin (not recorded which).

The rearrangement joins TRBV7-9 to TRBJ2-1; absent DNA, TCRdb's TRBD1 call cannot be checked. Germline V gives CDR1 SEHNR, CDR2 FQNEAQ (reference sequence). The CDR3 is made up of 14 amino acids. The CDR3 loop is CASSFSGGADEQFF.

The genes are TRBV18 and TRBJ1-4. This CDR3 region has 15 residues. The germline gives CDR1 KGHSH, CDR2 LQKENI. CDR3: CASSPPGGPAGGLFF.

This sequence joins TRBV29-1 and TRBJ2-1. Germline CDR1 is SQVTM and CDR2 is ANQGSEA. The CDR3 is 15 residues long. The CDR3 sequence is CSVELIESSYNEQFF.

This chain uses TRBV12-3 or TRBV12-4 with TRBJ1-2. This CDR3 is 13 amino acids long. The chain's CDR3 is CASSLSGKYGYTF.

V gene TRBV5-1 combines with J gene TRBJ2-3; the TRBD1 assignment by TCRdb is unverifiable without DNA. Looked up from germline, CDR1 is SGHRS and CDR2 is YFSETQ. This CDR3 is built from 15 residues. CDR3 sequence reads: CASSLAGGSTDTQYF.

This chain uses TRBV6-2 or TRBV6-3 with TRBJ2-7; TCRdb proposes TRBD1, but this gene call is untestable without DNA. In germline, CDR1 is MNHEY, CDR2 SVGEGT. This CDR3 has 14 residues. The CDR3: CASMDKGSRYEQYF.

The chain couples TRBV10-2 to TRBJ2-5; TCRdb designates TRBD1, a call that cannot be tested without DNA. The CDR3 is 14 residues long. Per the germline V gene, CDR1 is WSHSY and CDR2 is SAAADI. CDR3 residues: CASSETGGGETQYF.

The chain has TRBV24-1 and TRBJ2-7. Germline CDR1 and CDR2: KGHDR and SFDVKD. The CDR3 is 13 amino acids. CDR3 in amino acids: CATSDFGSDEQYF.

CDR3: CSVTPGSNQPQHF. The V gene is TRBV29-1, the J gene TRBJ1-5; the TCRdb call, TRBD1, lacks DNA for checking. From germline, CDR1 is SQVTM and CDR2 ANQGSEA. The CDR3 contains 13 residues.

The chain joins TRBV5-1 to TRBJ1-1; without DNA, the TCRdb call of TRBD1 cannot be checked. Per the germline V gene, CDR1 is SGHRS and CDR2 is YFSETQ. The CDR3 is 14 residues long. CDR3 residues: CASSTRPENTEAFF.

The chain recombines TRBV20-1 with TRBJ2-3; TCRdb proposes TRBD2, but this gene call is untestable without DNA. From germline, CDR1 is DFQATT and CDR2 SNEGSKA (reference sequence). This CDR3 is built from 15 residues. The CDR3 protein is CSAEPSHREAGPQYF.

CDR3 amino acids: CSASPGTLYEQYF. The rearrangement links TRBV20-1 to TRBJ2-7; checking the TCRdb D call of TRBD1 is not possible without DNA. The CDR3 has 13 amino acids. The V gene's germline CDR1 is DFQATT and CDR2 SNEGSKA (reference sequence).

The chain combines TRBV6-5 with TRBJ1-4; the D call of TRBD1 rests on TCRdb alone, since no DNA is present to check it. The CDR3 extends over 15 amino acids. The germline V gene encodes CDR1 MNHEY and CDR2 SVGAGI. CDR3 region: CASSYQGGELEKLFF.

The CDR3 loop is CASSYEGFGGNTIYF. The chain recombines TRBV6-5 with TRBJ1-3; the TRBD1 assignment by TCRdb is unverifiable without DNA. Germline V CDR1 and CDR2: MNHEY, SVGAGI. The length of the CDR3 is 15 residues.